This T cell receptor beta chain was profiled in a study of CD8 T cells in Susac syndrome. Sequencing targeted TCR beta in blood CD8+ and CD4+ T cells. Both CD4+ and CD8+ T cells were negatively isolated, and TEMRA cells underwent FACS enrichment. The ends lost 3 bases at V and 0 bases at J; junction bases unmatched: 8. The CDR3 is 18 amino acids. Germline-derived CDR1 and CDR2 are LNHDA and SQIVND (reference sequence). RNA amounts of about 0.45 to 1 ug underwent reverse transcription with random hexamers. immunoSEQ multiplex PCR amplified TCR beta CDR3 across 54 Vbeta, 13 Jbeta. MiXCR, applied by TCRdb to the immunoSEQ multiplex PCR reads, yields one record per CDR3 protein. The sample holds about 200,000 distinct CDR3 sequences, around 90% seen once.

Sequencing used CD8+ T cells from PBMCs. The TCR sequence derives from a human donor with multiple sclerosis. This chain joins TRBV19 and TRBJ2-1; TRBD2 matches at 10 bases. The DNA of the CDR3 is TGTGCCAGTAGTATCCTCAGCGGGAGGGACAGCTCCTACAATGAGCAGTTCTTC. Translating it yields CASSILSGRDSSYNEQFF.